What follows is one T cell receptor beta chain and its context. Terminally differentiated effector memory CD45RA+ cells were excluded by CCR7 positive selection of CD45RO-negative cells. This sample was taken from a study of shared clonotypes between healthy human individuals. Produced via immunoSEQ multiplex PCR; TCRdb's table is partial and in-frame only. The sample includes millions of clones, approximately 94% seen only once; the top ten take about 1.1%. The V end was cut by 1 base, the J end by 4 bases, with 13 bases between. This CDR3 spans 15 amino acids. Germline V CDR1 and CDR2: SGHDN, FVKESK.

Specimen: naive CD8+ T cells sorted from blood. The sequence derives from a man between 18 and 35 years old in good health. V and J are TRBV14 and TRBJ1-2; D is perhaps TRBD1 (5 bases). This CDR3 is CASSQVRGTSYGYTF. For the CDR3, the DNA is TGTGCCAGCAGCCAAGTTCGGGGGACCTCCTATGGCTACACCTTC.